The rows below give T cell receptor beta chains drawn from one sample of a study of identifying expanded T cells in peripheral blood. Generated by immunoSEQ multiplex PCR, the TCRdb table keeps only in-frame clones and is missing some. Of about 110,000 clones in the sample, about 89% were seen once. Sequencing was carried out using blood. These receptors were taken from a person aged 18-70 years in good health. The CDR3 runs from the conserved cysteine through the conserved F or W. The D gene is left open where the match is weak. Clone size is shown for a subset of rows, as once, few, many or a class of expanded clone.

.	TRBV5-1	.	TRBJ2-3	CASSLGGTDTQYF	TGCGCCAGCAGCCTCGGGGGCACAGATACGCAGTATTTT
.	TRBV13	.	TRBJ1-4	CASSLGHWGKLFF	TGTGCCAGCAGCTTAGGGCACTGGGGAAAACTGTTTTTT
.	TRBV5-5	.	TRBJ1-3	CASSLDNSGNTIYF	TGTGCCAGCAGCTTAGATAACTCTGGAAACACCATATATTTT
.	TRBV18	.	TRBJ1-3	CASSQQRGSGNTIYF	TGTGCCAGCTCACAACAGAGGGGCTCTGGAAACACCATATATTTT
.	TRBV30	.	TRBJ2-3	CAWSGRSTDTQYF	TGTGCCTGGAGTGGCAGGAGCACGGATACGCAGTATTTT
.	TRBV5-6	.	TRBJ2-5	CASSLRDVETQYF	TGTGCCAGCAGCTTGCGCGATGTAGAGACCCAGTACTTC
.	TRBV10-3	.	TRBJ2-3	CAIRLDPTDTQYF	TGTGCCATCAGGCTGGACCCCACAGATACGCAGTATTTT
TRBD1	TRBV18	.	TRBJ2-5	CASSPDRSAETQYF	TGTGCCAGCTCACCGGACAGGTCGGCGGAGACCCAGTACTTC
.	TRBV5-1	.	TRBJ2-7	CASSRGGSYEQYF	TGCGCCAGCAGCCGGGGAGGCTCCTACGAGCAGTACTTC
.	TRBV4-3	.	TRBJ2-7	CASSQDRSPSHEQYF	TGCGCCAGCAGCCAAGATAGGTCTCCATCCCACGAGCAGTACTTC
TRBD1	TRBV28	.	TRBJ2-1	CASSQTGQGRPEQFF	TGTGCCAGCAGCCAGACGGGACAGGGCCGTCCCGAGCAGTTCTTC
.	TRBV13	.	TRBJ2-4	CASSPGRSIQYF	TGTGCCAGCAGCCCGGGGAGGAGCATTCAGTACTTC
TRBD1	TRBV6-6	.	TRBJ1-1	CASIADRGTEAFF	TGTGCCAGCATCGCCGACAGGGGCACTGAAGCTTTCTTT
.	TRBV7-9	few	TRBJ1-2	CASSPGILYTF	TGTGCCAGCAGCCCAGGGATCCTCTACACCTTC
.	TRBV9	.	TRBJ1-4	CASSPPGRGEKLFF	TGTGCCAGCAGCCCCCCAGGACGAGGCGAAAAACTGTTTTTT
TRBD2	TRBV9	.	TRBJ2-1	CASSAGTSGWNEQFF	TGTGCCAGCAGCGCGGGGACTAGTGGTTGGAATGAGCAGTTCTTC
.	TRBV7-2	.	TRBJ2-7	CASSFLTGLAYEQYF	TGTGCCAGCAGCTTTCTAACAGGGCTGGCCTACGAGCAGTACTTC
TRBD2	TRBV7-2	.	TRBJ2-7	CASSFSGGAEEQYF	TGTGCCAGCAGCTTTAGCGGGGGGGCTGAAGAGCAGTACTTC
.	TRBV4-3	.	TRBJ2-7	CASSQHSTGATYEQYF	TGCGCCAGCAGCCAACACTCCACGGGGGCAACCTACGAGCAGTACTTC
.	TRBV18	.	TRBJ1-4	CASSRATNEKLFF	TGTGCCAGCTCACGAGCGACTAATGAAAAACTGTTTTTT
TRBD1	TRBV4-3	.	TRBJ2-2	CASSQLTPKGGKSLTGELFF	TGCGCCAGCAGCCAGTTGACCCCTAAAGGGGGCAAATCGCTCACCGGGGAGCTGTTTTTT
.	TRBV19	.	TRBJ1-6	CASSIDRDSYSPLHF	TGTGCCAGTAGTATAGATCGGGATTCGTACTCACCCCTCCACTTT
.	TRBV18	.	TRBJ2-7	CASSPLSRQTLYEQYF	TGTGCCAGCTCACCACTTTCCCGACAGACCCTCTACGAGCAGTACTTC
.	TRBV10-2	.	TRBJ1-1	CASSERAGIRAFF	TGCGCCAGCAGTGAGCGGGCTGGGATTAGAGCTTTCTTT
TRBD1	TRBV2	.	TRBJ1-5	CASRTSLRGRVQPQHF	TGTGCCAGCAGGACAAGCCTGAGGGGGCGCGTTCAGCCCCAGCATTTT
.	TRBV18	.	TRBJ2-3	CASSPLYGRPEYRDTQYF	TGTGCCAGCTCACCCCTCTACGGCCGACCCGAATATAGAGATACGCAGTATTTT
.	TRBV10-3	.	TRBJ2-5	CAISENAWQGLQETQYF	TGTGCCATCAGTGAAAATGCCTGGCAGGGGTTACAAGAGACCCAGTACTTC
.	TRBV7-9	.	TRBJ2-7	CASSLRERSSYEQYF	TGTGCCAGCAGCTTACGGGAGCGGAGCTCCTACGAGCAGTACTTC
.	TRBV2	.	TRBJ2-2	CASSELQPNQPSELFF	TGTGCCAGCAGTGAGTTACAGCCTAACCAACCCTCGGAGCTGTTTTTT
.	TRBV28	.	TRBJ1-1	CASSLEVLNTEAFF	TGTGCCAGCAGTTTAGAGGTCCTGAACACTGAAGCTTTCTTT
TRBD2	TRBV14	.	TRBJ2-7	CASSQTPRLAGQSFSYEQYF	TGTGCCAGCAGCCAAACCCCACGGCTAGCGGGGCAGAGTTTTTCCTACGAGCAGTACTTC